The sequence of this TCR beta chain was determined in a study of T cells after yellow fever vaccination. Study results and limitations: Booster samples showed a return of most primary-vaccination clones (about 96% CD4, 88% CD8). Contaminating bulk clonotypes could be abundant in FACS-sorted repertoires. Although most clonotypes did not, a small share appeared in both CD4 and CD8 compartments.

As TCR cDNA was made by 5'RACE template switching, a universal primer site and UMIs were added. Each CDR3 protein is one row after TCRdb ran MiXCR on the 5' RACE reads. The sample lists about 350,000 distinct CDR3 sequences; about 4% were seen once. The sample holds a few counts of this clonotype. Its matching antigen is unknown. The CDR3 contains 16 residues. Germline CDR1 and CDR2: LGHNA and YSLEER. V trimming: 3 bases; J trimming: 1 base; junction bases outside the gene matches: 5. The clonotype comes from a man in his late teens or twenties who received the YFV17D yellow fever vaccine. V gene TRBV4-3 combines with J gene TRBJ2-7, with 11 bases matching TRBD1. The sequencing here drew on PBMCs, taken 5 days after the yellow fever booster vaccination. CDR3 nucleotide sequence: TGCGCCAGCAGCCAGGTGGGACAGGGGGTTTCCTACGAGCAGTACTTC. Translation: CASSQVGQGVSYEQYF.